This record covers a single T cell receptor beta chain. Many counts were recorded for this clonotype. Its antigen is unknown. Base qualities are not recorded, but no much larger clone differs from it by a single base. The data derive from a study of T cell repertoires in cytomegalovirus infection (dated by TCRdb to about 2019). Regarding the complete study: Donor HLA type was relevant to the analysis, as public TCR beta signatures indicated carriage of CMV infection together with the matching HLA type.

Relative to germline, V is missing 2 bases and J is missing 1 base, with 5 bases of the junction outside any gene match. The germline V gene (reference sequence) gives CDR1 as LGHDT and CDR2 as YNNKEL. From the cysteine up to the phenylalanine, the CDR3 has a length of 17 residues. CDR3 DNA only is kept here, 51 bases in frame from base 1. General findings and caveats noted by the study authors: In both this cohort and an independent roughly 350-donor cohort, the cumulative frequency of public TCR beta family members distinguished carriers of CMV infection plus the relevant HLA type. In the ex vivo response, HLA-C-restricted CMV-specific TCR beta clonotypes were dominant, and in two of eight donors the single most frequent clonotype came from this HLA-C-restricted group.

Sequencing instrument: Illumina HiSeq 1500. The public reads were reanalyzed by TCRdb: fastp trimming at Q25, MiXCR alignment, in-frame beta chains only. Here each entry gathers all rows of one CDR3 protein and keeps the most common genes and DNA. The sample data list about 450,000 distinct CDR3 sequences, and roughly 30% of these were observed just once. Jointly, the top ten make up about 13% of the sample. The sequencing input was PBMCs. The receptor comes from a human donor in good health (CMV status not recorded). Some clones in this sample may be carry-over from other donors' samples. This receptor chain uses TRBV3-1 and TRBJ2-7; 13 nucleotides in the junction match TRBD2. The nucleotide sequence is given as TGTGCCAGCAGCCAACCGGGACTAGCGGGGATTTCCTACGAGCAGTACTTC. Translated, it gives CASSQPGLAGISYEQYF.